This T cell receptor (beta chain) appears in the sequencing data of a study of technical replicates of blood from several donors. Using immunoSEQ multiplex PCR, the repertoire was profiled, and TCRdb retains in-frame clones only, with some absent. The sample yields tens of thousands of clones, 95% to 98% seen once. Germline CDR1 reads MNHEY; CDR2 reads SMNVEV (reference sequence). CDR3 length: 12 amino acids. V lost 6 bases to trimming and J lost 8 bases; unmatched junction nucleotides: 4. Sample: T cells isolated from PBMCs. The V gene is TRBV27, the J gene TRBJ1-2, with TRBD1 identical over 9 bases. The origin of this receptor is a human donor in good health. CDR3 DNA: TGTGCCAGCAGGGGGACAGGGCACGGCTACACCTTC. Its translation: CASRGTGHGYTF.